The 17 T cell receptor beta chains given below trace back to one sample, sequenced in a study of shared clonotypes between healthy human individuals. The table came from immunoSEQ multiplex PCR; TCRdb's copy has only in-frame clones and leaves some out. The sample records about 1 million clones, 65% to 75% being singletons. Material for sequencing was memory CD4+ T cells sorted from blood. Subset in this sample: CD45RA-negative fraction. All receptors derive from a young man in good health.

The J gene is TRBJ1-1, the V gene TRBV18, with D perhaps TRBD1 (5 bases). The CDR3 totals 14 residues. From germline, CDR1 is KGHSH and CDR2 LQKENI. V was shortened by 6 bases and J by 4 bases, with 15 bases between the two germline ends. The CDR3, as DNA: TGTGCCAGCTCCCGACAGAGGGCGAGCACTGAAGCTTTCTTT. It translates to CASSRQRASTEAFF.

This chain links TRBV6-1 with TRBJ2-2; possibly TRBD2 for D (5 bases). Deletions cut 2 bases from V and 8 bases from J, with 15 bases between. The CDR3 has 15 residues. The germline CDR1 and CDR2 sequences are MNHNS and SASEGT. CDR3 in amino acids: CASSEYHLAGGELFF. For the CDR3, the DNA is TGTGCCAGCAGTGAATATCACCTAGCCGGGGGGGAGCTGTTTTTT.

For the CDR3, the DNA is TGCGCCAGCAGCTTGAACACAGGGGTCAGAAACACCATATATTTT. Amino acid sequence: CASSLNTGVRNTIYF. The V call is TRBV5-1, the J call TRBJ1-3, with 7 positions matching TRBD1. CDR3 size: 15 residues. Unmatched junction bases numbered 6, after V lost 1 base and J lost 5 bases. In germline, CDR1 is SGHRS, CDR2 YFSETQ. Combining the CDR3 with reference TRBV5-1 and TRBJ1-3 gives the whole variable domain KAGVTQTPRYLIKTRGQQVTLSCSPISGHRSVSWYQQTPGQGLQFLFEYFSETQRNKGNFPGRFSGRQFSNSRSEMNVSTLELGDSALYLCASSLNTGVRNTIYFGEGSWLTVV.

CDR3 DNA sequence: TGTGCCAGCAGTGACTGGACTAGGGGGGAGACCCAGTACTTC. Amino acid sequence: CASSDWTRGETQYF. This chain joins TRBV2 and TRBJ2-5, with TRBD2 as a possible D gene (7 bases). CDR1 and CDR2 (germline): SNHLY, FYNNEI. The V end was cut by 3 bases, the J end by 5 bases, with 13 bases between. CDR3 length: 14 amino acids.

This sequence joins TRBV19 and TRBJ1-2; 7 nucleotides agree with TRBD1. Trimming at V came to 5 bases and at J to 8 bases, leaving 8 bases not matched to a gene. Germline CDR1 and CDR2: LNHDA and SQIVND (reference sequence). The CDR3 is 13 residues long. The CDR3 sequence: CASSPRDRPGYTF. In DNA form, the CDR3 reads TGTGCCAGTAGTCCGAGGGACAGACCAGGCTACACCTTC.

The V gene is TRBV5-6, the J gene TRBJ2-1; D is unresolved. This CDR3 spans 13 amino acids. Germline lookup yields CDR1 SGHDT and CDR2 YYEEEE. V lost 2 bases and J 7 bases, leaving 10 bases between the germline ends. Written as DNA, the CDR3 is TGTGCCAGCAGCTTAGGTACGCGGAATGAGCAGTTCTTC. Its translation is CASSLGTRNEQFF.

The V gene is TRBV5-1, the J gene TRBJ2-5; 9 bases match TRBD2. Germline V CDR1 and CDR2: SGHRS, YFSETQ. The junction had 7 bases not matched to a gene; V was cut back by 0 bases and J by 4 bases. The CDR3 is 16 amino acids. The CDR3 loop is CASSLEGTSIPETQYF. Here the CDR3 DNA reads TGCGCCAGCAGCTTGGAAGGGACTAGCATCCCAGAGACCCAGTACTTC.

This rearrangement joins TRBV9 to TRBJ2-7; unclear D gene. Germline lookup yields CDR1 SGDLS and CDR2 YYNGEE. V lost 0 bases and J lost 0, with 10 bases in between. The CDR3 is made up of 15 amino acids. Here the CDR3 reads CASSVEAQSSYEQYF. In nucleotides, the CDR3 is TGTGCCAGCAGCGTAGAGGCCCAGAGCTCCTACGAGCAGTACTTC. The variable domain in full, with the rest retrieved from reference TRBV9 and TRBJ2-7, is DSGVTQTPKHLITATGQRVTLRCSPRSGDLSVYWYQQSLDQGLQFLIQYYNGEERAKGNILERFSAQQFPDLHSELNLSSLELGDSALYFCASSVEAQSSYEQYFGPGTRLTVT.

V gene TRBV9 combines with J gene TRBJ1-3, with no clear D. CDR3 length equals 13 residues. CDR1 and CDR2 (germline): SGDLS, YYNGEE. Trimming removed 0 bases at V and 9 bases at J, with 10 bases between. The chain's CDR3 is CASSVDYRGTIYF. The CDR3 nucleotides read TGTGCCAGCAGCGTAGACTACAGAGGCACCATATATTTT.

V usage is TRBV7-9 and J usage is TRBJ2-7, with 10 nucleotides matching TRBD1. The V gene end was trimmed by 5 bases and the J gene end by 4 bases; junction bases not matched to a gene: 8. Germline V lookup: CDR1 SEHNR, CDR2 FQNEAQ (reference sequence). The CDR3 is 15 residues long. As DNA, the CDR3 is TGTGCCAGCAGCCCCGGCCGGGGACAGGGGTACGAGCAGTACTTC. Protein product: CASSPGRGQGYEQYF.

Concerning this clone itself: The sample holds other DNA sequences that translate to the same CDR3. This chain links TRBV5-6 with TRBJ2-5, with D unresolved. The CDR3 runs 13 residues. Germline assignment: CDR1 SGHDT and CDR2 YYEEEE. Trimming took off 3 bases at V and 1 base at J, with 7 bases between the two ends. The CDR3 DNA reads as TGTGCCAGCAGCTCGGGCTTCCAAGAGACCCAGTACTTC. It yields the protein CASSSGFQETQYF.

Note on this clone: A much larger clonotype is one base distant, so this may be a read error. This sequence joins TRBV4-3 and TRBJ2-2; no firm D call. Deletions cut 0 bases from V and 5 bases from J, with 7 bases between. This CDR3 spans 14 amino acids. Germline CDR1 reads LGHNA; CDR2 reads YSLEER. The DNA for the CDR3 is TGCGCCAGCAGCCAAGAACGGCGGACCGGGGAGCTGTTTTTT. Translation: CASSQERRTGELFF.

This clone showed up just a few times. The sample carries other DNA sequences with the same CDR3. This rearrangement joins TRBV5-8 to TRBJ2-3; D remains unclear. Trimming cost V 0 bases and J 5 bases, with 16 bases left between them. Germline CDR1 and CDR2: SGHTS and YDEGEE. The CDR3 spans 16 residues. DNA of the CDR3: TGTGCCAGCAGCTTGGTCTTGTCGGCCACGCAAGATACGCAGTATTTT. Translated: CASSLVLSATQDTQYF. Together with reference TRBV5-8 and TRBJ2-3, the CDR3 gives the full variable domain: EAGVTQSPTHLIKTRGQQATLRCSPISGHTSVYWYQQALGLGLQFLLWYDEGEERNRGNFPPRFSGRQFPNYSSELNVNALELEDSALYLCASSLVLSATQDTQYFGPGTRLTVL.

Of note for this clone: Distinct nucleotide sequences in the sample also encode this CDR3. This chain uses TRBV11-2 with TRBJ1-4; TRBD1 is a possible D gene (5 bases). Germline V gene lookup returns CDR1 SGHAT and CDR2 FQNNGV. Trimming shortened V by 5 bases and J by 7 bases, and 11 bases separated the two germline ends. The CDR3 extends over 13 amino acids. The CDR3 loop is CASSPGTAEKLFF. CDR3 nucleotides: TGTGCCAGCAGCCCCGGGACGGCTGAAAAACTGTTTTTT.

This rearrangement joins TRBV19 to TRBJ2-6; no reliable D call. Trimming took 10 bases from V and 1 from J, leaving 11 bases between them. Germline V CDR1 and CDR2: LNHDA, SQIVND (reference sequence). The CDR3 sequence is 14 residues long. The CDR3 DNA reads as TGTGCCACCCTTGTGTGGTCTGGGGCCAACGTCCTGACTTTC. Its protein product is CATLVWSGANVLTF.

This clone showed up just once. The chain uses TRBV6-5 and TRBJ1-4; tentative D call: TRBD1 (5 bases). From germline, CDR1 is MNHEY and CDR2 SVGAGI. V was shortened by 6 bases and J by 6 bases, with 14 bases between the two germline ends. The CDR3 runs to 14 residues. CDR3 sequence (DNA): TGTGCCAGCAGCGACGACAGATCCCATGAAAAACTGTTTTTT. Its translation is CASSDDRSHEKLFF.

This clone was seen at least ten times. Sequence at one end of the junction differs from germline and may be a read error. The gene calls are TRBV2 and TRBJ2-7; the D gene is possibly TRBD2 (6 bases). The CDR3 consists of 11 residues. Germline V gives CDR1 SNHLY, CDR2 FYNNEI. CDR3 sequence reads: CASRRGNEQYF. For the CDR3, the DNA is TGTGCGAGCAGACGGGGGAACGAGCAGTACTTC.